Following are 22 T cell receptor beta chains from one sample sequenced in a study of T cell responses to AZD1222 COVID-19 vaccine. The assay was immunoSEQ multiplex PCR, and TCRdb's table has in-frame clones only and misses some. The sample records roughly 110,000 clones, 91% being singletons. The material sequenced was peripheral blood, taken on day 0 of AZD1222 vaccination. The source is an adult in good health.

The chain's CDR3 is CASSRTGNSGNTIYF. Written as DNA, the CDR3 is TGTGCCAGCAGTCGGACGGGGAACTCTGGAAACACCATATATTTT. The rearrangement links TRBV6-5 to TRBJ1-3; D is undetermined. The ends were cut back, 5 bases at V and 0 bases at J, with 11 bases in the middle. CDR1 and CDR2 from the germline V gene are MNHEY and SVGAGI. The CDR3 extends over 15 amino acids.

This clone occurred once. The chain has TRBV6-5 and TRBJ1-5, with D perhaps matching TRBD1 (5 bases). Germline V CDR1 and CDR2: MNHEY, SVGAGI. The CDR3 runs to 15 residues. V lost 5 bases and J lost 5, with 16 bases in between. The CDR3 here is CASSREGTFDQPQHF. DNA for the CDR3: TGTGCCAGCAGTCGCGAGGGGACCTTCGATCAGCCCCAGCATTTT.

The V and J genes are TRBV5-6 and TRBJ1-5, with D possibly being TRBD1 (6 bases). CDR1 and CDR2 from the germline V gene are SGHDT and YYEEEE. CDR3 length: 15 residues. The V gene lost 0 bases and the J gene lost 3 bases, with 10 bases spanning the gap. CDR3 in amino acids: CASSLAGAYNQPQHF. The CDR3 bases are TGTGCCAGCAGCTTGGCAGGGGCGTACAATCAGCCCCAGCATTTT.

The chain joins TRBV4-2 to TRBJ2-1, with D unresolved. The CDR3 consists of 22 residues. The germline V gene has CDR1 LGHNA and CDR2 YNFKEQ. V lost 0 bases to trimming and J lost 0 bases, with 27 bases between them. The CDR3 loop reads CASSQEGLPPAWKPSSYNEQFF. Here the CDR3 DNA reads TGTGCCAGCAGCCAAGAGGGCCTGCCCCCTGCCTGGAAACCAAGCTCCTACAATGAGCAGTTCTTC.

The chain is built from TRBV6-2 or TRBV6-3 and TRBJ2-3; 11 positions match TRBD2. This CDR3 is 18 amino acids long. V was pared by 5 bases and J by 0 bases, with 10 bases of the junction left unmatched. Germline values: CDR1 MNHEY, CDR2 SVGEGT. This CDR3 is CASSPHRRLAGSTDTQYF. In nucleotides, the CDR3 is TGTGCCAGCAGTCCCCACCGACGACTAGCGGGAAGCACAGATACGCAGTATTTT.

CDR3 loop: CASIQSGAREETQYF. For the CDR3, the DNA is TGTGCCAGCATCCAAAGCGGGGCGCGGGAAGAGACCCAGTACTTC. The chain recombines TRBV5-6 with TRBJ2-5, with 7 bases identical to TRBD2. The germline V gene encodes CDR1 SGHDT and CDR2 YYEEEE. This CDR3 has 15 amino acids. The J segment lost 3 bases and the V segment lost 6 bases, leaving 11 bases of the junction unmatched. The entire variable domain, with the rest obtained from reference TRBV5-6 and TRBJ2-5, is as follows: DAGVTQSPTHLIKTRGQQVTLRCSPKSGHDTVSWYQQALGQGPQFIFQYYEEEERQRGNFPDRFSGHQFPNYSSELNVNALLLGDSALYLCASIQSGAREETQYFGPGTRLLVL.

The genes are TRBV11-2 and TRBJ2-7; 7 nucleotides align to TRBD1. CDR1 and CDR2 (germline): SGHAT, FQNNGV. The CDR3 is made up of 16 amino acids. Unmatched junction bases numbered 12, after V lost 4 bases and J lost 3 bases. The CDR3 bases are TGTGCCAGCAGCTCACGGACAGGATCCCCTTACTACGAGCAGTACTTC. This encodes CASSSRTGSPYYEQYF.

The rearrangement uses TRBV2 and TRBJ2-2, with 8 nucleotides matching TRBD1. V was pared by 6 bases and J by 0 bases, with 3 bases of the junction left unmatched. The V gene's germline CDR1 is SNHLY and CDR2 FYNNEI. The CDR3 is 15 residues long. The CDR3 region is CASRDRVSNTGELFF. In DNA form, the CDR3 reads TGTGCCAGCAGGGACAGGGTATCGAACACCGGGGAGCTGTTTTTT.

The chain has TRBV5-5 and TRBJ2-3; D is perhaps TRBD2 (5 bases). Trimming pared 4 bases from V and 2 bases from J, leaving 14 bases between. The CDR3 has 15 amino acids. Germline V lookup: CDR1 SGHKS, CDR2 YYEKEE (reference sequence). The CDR3: CASSPGGGVTDTQYF. In nucleotides, the CDR3 is TGTGCCAGCAGCCCGGGTGGAGGAGTCACAGATACGCAGTATTTT.

This clone was picked up one time. The V and J genes are TRBV5-1 and TRBJ1-6; D call uncertain. Trimming shortened V by 0 bases and J by 8 bases, and 18 bases separated the two germline ends. There are 17 residues in the CDR3. From germline, CDR1 is SGHRS and CDR2 YFSETQ. The CDR3 region has the DNA TGCGCCAGCAGCTTGGGGTCGGGTGGGAAAGCGGATTCACCCCTCCACTTT. Translating gives CASSLGSGGKADSPLHF.

The rearrangement links TRBV7-8 to TRBJ1-1, with a possible D match to TRBD1 (5 bases). This CDR3 has 13 residues. V lost 3 bases and J lost 3, with 8 bases in between. Per germline, CDR1 SGHVS and CDR2 FQNEAQ. The CDR3 sequence: CASSLGGDTEAFF. DNA of the CDR3: TGTGCCAGCAGCTTGGGGGGGGACACTGAAGCTTTCTTT.

V and J are TRBV2 and TRBJ1-3; no firm D call. In germline, CDR1 is SNHLY, CDR2 FYNNEI. The V gene lost 8 bases and the J gene lost 4 bases, with 18 bases spanning the gap. This CDR3 region has 15 residues. CDR3 sequence reads: CASGMPRTGGNTIYF. The CDR3 nucleotides read TGTGCCAGCGGAATGCCTAGGACCGGAGGAAACACCATATATTTT.

V usage is TRBV19 and J usage is TRBJ1-2, with TRBD1 matching over 7 bases. From germline, CDR1 is LNHDA and CDR2 SQIVND (reference sequence). V dropped 3 bases and J dropped 6; count of bases not matched to a gene: 10. This CDR3 contains 15 residues. For the CDR3, the DNA is TGTGCCAGTAGTATCTCGGAGACAGGGAAGGATGGCTACACCTTC. Translated, it gives CASSISETGKDGYTF.

V is TRBV30 and J is TRBJ1-5, with D tentatively TRBD1 (6 bases). Trimming removed 3 bases at V and 4 bases at J, with 10 bases between. This CDR3 has 13 residues. Germline CDR1 reads GTSNPN; CDR2 reads SVGIG (reference sequence). In nucleotides, the CDR3 is TGTGCCTGGAGCTCGACAGGAAATCAGCCCCAGCATTTT. Translation gives CAWSSTGNQPQHF.

V is TRBV19 and J is TRBJ2-7; TRBD2 agrees at 11 bases. V dropped 3 bases and J dropped 1; count of bases not matched to a gene: 8. Germline lookup yields CDR1 LNHDA and CDR2 SQIVND (reference sequence). The CDR3 runs 17 residues. CDR3 sequence reads: CASSMRLAGGRSYEQYF. In DNA form, the CDR3 reads TGTGCCAGTAGTATGCGGCTAGCGGGAGGCCGGTCCTACGAGCAGTACTTC.

The CDR3 region is CSVLFAGELFF. In DNA, the CDR3 is TGCAGCGTTCTCTTTGCCGGGGAGCTGTTTTTT. The chain is built from TRBV29-1 and TRBJ2-2, with D uncertain. With 5 bases removed from V and 6 bases from J, the gap between germline ends came to 7 bases. In germline, CDR1 is SQVTM, CDR2 ANQGSEA. The CDR3 length is 11 residues.

The chain uses TRBV2 and TRBJ2-3, with no clear D. The germline V gene has CDR1 SNHLY and CDR2 FYNNEI. Trimming stripped 1 base from V and 5 bases from J, with 1 base between. The CDR3 length is 11 residues. The CDR3 spells CASSEGDTQYF. The CDR3, as DNA: TGTGCCAGCAGTGAAGGAGATACGCAGTATTTT.

V and J are TRBV12-3 or TRBV12-4 and TRBJ2-7; 7 bases agree with TRBD1. The ends lost 3 bases at V and 3 bases at J; junction bases unmatched: 2. This CDR3 spans 13 amino acids. This chain's CDR3 is CASSFDRDYEQYF. The CDR3 DNA is TGTGCCAGCAGTTTCGACAGGGACTACGAGCAGTACTTC.

The V and J genes are TRBV28 and TRBJ1-5; 7 nucleotides agree with TRBD1. From germline, CDR1 is MDHEN and CDR2 SYDVKM. The J segment lost 7 bases and the V segment lost 2 bases, leaving 2 bases of the junction unmatched. This CDR3 contains 13 residues. DNA of the CDR3: TGTGCCAGCAGTTTAGACAGGGTCCAGCCCCAGCATTTT. Amino acid sequence: CASSLDRVQPQHF. The variable domain in full, completed from reference TRBV28 and TRBJ1-5, reads DVKVTQSSRYLVKRTGEKVFLECVQDMDHENMFWYRQDPGLGLRLIYFSYDVKMKEKGDIPEGYSVSREKKERFSLILESASTNQTSMYLCASSLDRVQPQHFGDGTRLSIL.

This chain connects TRBV2 to TRBJ2-7; D not certain. The CDR3 has 14 amino acids. Trimming pared 8 bases from V and 9 bases from J, leaving 23 bases between. The germline CDR1 and CDR2 sequences are SNHLY and FYNNEI. CDR3 sequence reads: CASVLENSGSGQYF. In DNA form, the CDR3 reads TGTGCCAGCGTTCTGGAAAACTCGGGCTCGGGGCAGTACTTC. Looking up the rest from reference TRBV2 and TRBJ2-7 gives the full variable domain: EPEVTQTPSHQVTQMGQEVILRCVPISNHLYFYWYRQILGQKVEFLVSFYNNEISEKSEIFDDQFSVERPDGSNFTLKIRSTKLEDSAMYFCASVLENSGSGQYFGPGTRLTVT.

The gene calls are TRBV5-5 and TRBJ2-1; 11 positions match TRBD2. The V segment lost 3 bases and the J segment 6 bases; nucleotides outside the gene matches: 5. Germline V lookup: CDR1 SGHKS, CDR2 YYEKEE (reference sequence). The CDR3 covers 15 residues. This CDR3 reads CASSSPGTSGNEQFF. Here the CDR3 DNA reads TGTGCCAGCAGCTCCCCCGGGACTAGCGGCAATGAGCAGTTCTTC.

The J gene is TRBJ1-2, the V gene TRBV19; tentative D call: TRBD1 (6 bases). CDR3 length: 14 amino acids. CDR1 is LNHDA and CDR2 is SQIVND in the germline V gene (reference sequence). Trimming left V 2 bases short and J 6 bases short, with 13 bases between. CDR3 region: CASSITGQGNGYTF. DNA of the CDR3: TGTGCCAGTAGTATAACAGGGCAGGGAAATGGCTACACCTTC. Filled out from reference TRBV19 and TRBJ1-2, the complete variable domain reads DGGITQSPKYLFRKEGQNVTLSCEQNLNHDAMYWYRQDPGQGLRLIYYSQIVNDFQKGDIAEGYSVSREKKESFPLTVTSAQKNPTAFYLCASSITGQGNGYTFGSGTRLTVV.